This is a list of T cell receptor beta chains from one sample in a study of kidney transplant recipient with SARS-CoV-2 infection. Via MiXCR, TCRdb re-called the reads, giving one row per CDR3 protein. The sample has 200,000 to 300,000 distinct CDR3 sequences, more than 25% seen once. The material was a blood sample, obtained at baseline and on day 111 from a kidney transplant recipient. These receptors were collected from a young adult male patient who had COVID-19 and was a kidney transplant recipient. Some T cells may have come from the graft donor. CDR3s include the opening cysteine and the closing phenylalanine or tryptophan. The order of the fields is D gene, V gene, clone size, J gene, CDR3 length, CDR3 DNA, CDR3 protein. D genes are given only for firm matches. Some rows have no size entry. The others give once, few or many, or a class for an expanded clone.

d_call: .
v_call: TRBV7-6
clone_size: few
j_call: TRBJ1-1
cdr3_length: 13
cdr3_nt: TGTGCCAGCAGCTTCCTGGGACTAGCTGAAGCTTTCTTT
cdr3_aa: CASSFLGLAEAFF

d_call: TRBD1
v_call: TRBV15
clone_size: .
j_call: TRBJ1-4
cdr3_length: 14
cdr3_nt: TGTGCCACCAGCAGGGGGACAGGGGTCGAAAAACTGTTTTTT
cdr3_aa: CATSRGTGVEKLFF

d_call: .
v_call: TRBV19
clone_size: many
j_call: TRBJ1-2
cdr3_length: 14
cdr3_nt: TGTGCCAGTAGGTCGCAGGGGTTGGGGTATGGCTACACCTTC
cdr3_aa: CASRSQGLGYGYTF

d_call: TRBD1
v_call: TRBV4-1
clone_size: many
j_call: TRBJ1-5
cdr3_length: 14
cdr3_nt: TGCGCCAGCAGCCATATGACAGGGCGACAGCCCCAGCATTTT
cdr3_aa: CASSHMTGRQPQHF

d_call: TRBD2
v_call: TRBV20-1
clone_size: few
j_call: TRBJ2-3
cdr3_length: 16
cdr3_nt: TGCAGTGCTAGGCCACTAGCGGGGGGGTCCACAGATACGCAGTATTTT
cdr3_aa: CSARPLAGGSTDTQYF

d_call: .
v_call: TRBV3-1
clone_size: many
j_call: TRBJ2-5
cdr3_length: 17
cdr3_nt: TGTGCCAGCAGCTATCCGACTCCCATTTCTTTCTCTGAGACCCAGTACTTC
cdr3_aa: CASSYPTPISFSETQYF

d_call: .
v_call: TRBV3-1
clone_size: .
j_call: TRBJ2-5
cdr3_length: 17
cdr3_nt: TGTGCCGGCAGCCAACCAGCTCCCATTTCTTTCTCTGAGACCCAGTACTTC
cdr3_aa: CAGSQPAPISFSETQYF

d_call: .
v_call: TRBV20-1
clone_size: many
j_call: TRBJ1-1
cdr3_length: 13
cdr3_nt: TGCAGTGATAGGACGGGGGTGGGCACTGAAGCTTTCTTT
cdr3_aa: CSDRTGVGTEAFF

d_call: .
v_call: TRBV5-3
clone_size: few
j_call: TRBJ1-2
cdr3_length: 16
cdr3_nt: TGTGCCAGATACGTGATAGTGGTGAGAAAGACCTATGGCTACACCTTC
cdr3_aa: CARYVIVVRKTYGYTF

d_call: .
v_call: TRBV4-1
clone_size: .
j_call: TRBJ2-1
cdr3_length: 18
cdr3_nt: TGCGCCAGCAGCCCCTCTCAGGGCATCGGTGGGGACTACAATGAGCAGTTCTTC
cdr3_aa: CASSPSQGIGGDYNEQFF

d_call: .
v_call: TRBV6-5
clone_size: many
j_call: TRBJ1-1
cdr3_length: 15
cdr3_nt: TGTGCCAGCAGTCCGACCGTCCCCGGAACAACTGAAGCTTTCTTT
cdr3_aa: CASSPTVPGTTEAFF

d_call: TRBD2
v_call: TRBV19
clone_size: many
j_call: TRBJ2-7
cdr3_length: 12
cdr3_nt: TGTGCCAGTAGCGGGAGGGACCACGAGCAGTACTTC
cdr3_aa: CASSGRDHEQYF

d_call: TRBD1
v_call: TRBV18
clone_size: few
j_call: TRBJ2-7
cdr3_length: 15
cdr3_nt: TGTGCCAGCTCACCAGACAGGGACATCCCTAGCGAGCAGTACTTC
cdr3_aa: CASSPDRDIPSEQYF

d_call: .
v_call: TRBV12-3/TRBV12-4
clone_size: many
j_call: TRBJ2-2
cdr3_length: 15
cdr3_nt: TGTGCCAGCAGTACGACTGGTTCTAGGACCGGGGAGCTGTTTTTT
cdr3_aa: CASSTTGSRTGELFF

d_call: .
v_call: TRBV7-5
clone_size: .
j_call: TRBJ1-2
cdr3_length: 19
cdr3_nt: .
cdr3_aa: CISVPELKLEVGRTYGYTF

d_call: TRBD2
v_call: TRBV20-1
clone_size: few
j_call: TRBJ2-1
cdr3_length: 15
cdr3_nt: TGCAGTGCTAGAGGGACTAGCGGGGGGGCCAATGAGCAGTTCTTC
cdr3_aa: CSARGTSGGANEQFF

d_call: TRBD2
v_call: TRBV20-1
clone_size: many
j_call: TRBJ2-1
cdr3_length: 15
cdr3_nt: TGCAGTGCTAGAGAAGGAGCGGGAGCAAGAAATGAGCAGTTCTTC
cdr3_aa: CSAREGAGARNEQFF

d_call: .
v_call: TRBV2
clone_size: many
j_call: TRBJ1-2
cdr3_length: 14
cdr3_nt: TGTGCCAGCAGTGAAGCGAGGGGCCATTATGGCTACACCTTC
cdr3_aa: CASSEARGHYGYTF

d_call: .
v_call: TRBV6-5
clone_size: many
j_call: TRBJ1-1
cdr3_length: 11
cdr3_nt: TGTGCCAGCAGTTATAACTTTGAAGCTTTCTTT
cdr3_aa: CASSYNFEAFF

d_call: .
v_call: TRBV11-2
clone_size: many
j_call: TRBJ2-7
cdr3_length: 12
cdr3_nt: TGTGCCAGCAGCTTAGTCGAAAACGAGCAGTACTTC
cdr3_aa: CASSLVENEQYF

d_call: TRBD1
v_call: TRBV7-2
clone_size: many
j_call: TRBJ2-7
cdr3_length: 15
cdr3_nt: TGTGCCAGCAGCTACAGTGGGACAGGGTCATACGAGCAGTACTTC
cdr3_aa: CASSYSGTGSYEQYF

d_call: .
v_call: TRBV30
clone_size: many
j_call: TRBJ2-3
cdr3_length: 12
cdr3_nt: TGTGCCTGGAGTCTTAGCACAGATACGCAGTATTTT
cdr3_aa: CAWSLSTDTQYF

d_call: .
v_call: TRBV28
clone_size: many
j_call: TRBJ1-2
cdr3_length: 14
cdr3_nt: TGTGCCAGCACCTCGGACACCGCTAACTATGGCTACACCTTC
cdr3_aa: CASTSDTANYGYTF

d_call: .
v_call: TRBV23-1
clone_size: few
j_call: TRBJ1-2
cdr3_length: 17
cdr3_nt: TGCGCCAGCAGTAGGATGACGCTACGCAGAAAGACCTATGGCTACACCTTC
cdr3_aa: CASSRMTLRRKTYGYTF

d_call: .
v_call: TRBV19
clone_size: many
j_call: TRBJ1-3
cdr3_length: 16
cdr3_nt: TGTGCCAGTAATGGAGTCCGCCCCCCCTCTGGAAACACCATATATTTT
cdr3_aa: CASNGVRPPSGNTIYF